The present T cell receptor (beta chain) was sequenced within a study of shared clonotypes between healthy human individuals (dated by TCRdb to the early 2020s). Regarding the research as a whole: The cohort comprised a couple of women and a few men aged 18 to 49 years. To estimate repertoire size and how much clonotypes are shared between individuals, the study performed deep sequencing of blood TCR repertoires from a few healthy adults. Different laboratories and diverse techniques were used to prepare libraries and sequence TCR repertoires, to increase sequencing depth and limit assay-specific biases. Per donor, three plates each were used for CD4 naive and CD4 memory, two for CD8 naive, and one for CD8 memory. Between about 0.8 and 9.5 billion PBMCs per donor were obtained by leukapheresis.

Healthy HIV-negative adults with no recently reported acute infections or vaccinations were included as donors. All donors were Caucasian adults living in Nashville, Tennessee, USA. Magnetic negative selection was used to enrich CD4+ T cells, after which naive cells were positively selected on CD45RA and the negative fraction became the memory subset. Blood was collected by leukapheresis, and PBMCs were isolated by Ficoll-Histopaque density gradient centrifugation and then cryopreserved in liquid nitrogen vapor phase. Purity and quantity of every magnetically sorted T cell population were checked by analytical flow cytometry. From each sorted fraction, genomic DNA was isolated and quantified by UV absorbance on a Nanodrop 2000c. Study-wide conclusions, independent of this receptor: The genetic and exposure-history diversity represented was limited by the small number of donors. Pairwise subsampling led to the expectation that sequencing depth would affect the degree of clonotype sharing among donors. Incomplete sequencing was indicated by rarefaction of sorted-subset datasets, despite the large sequencing depth. Compared with non-shared clonotypes, the clonotypes found in all four sorted-subset donors had higher generation probabilities. Larger estimated clonotype richness was generally found for naive subsets than for memory subsets. Across several donors, approximately 4.6% of naive CD4, more than 3% of naive CD8, under 2.5% of memory CD4, and under 0.45% of memory CD8 clonotypes were shared. Sampling was restricted to blood, and TCR repertoires in tissue are likely to differ from TCR repertoires in blood.

Using the deep immunoSEQ assay, TCR CDR3 regions were amplified from genomic DNA by multiplex PCR. Extracted genomic DNA from each cell subset was distributed evenly across all wells of several immunoSEQ 96-well plates, and each plate was treated as a replicate. For sorted subsets, approximately 190 ng genomic DNA, equal to tens of thousands of T cell genomes, was loaded into each replicate PCR. The purified libraries were quantified using a Qubit 3.0 fluorometer, sized with a Bioanalyzer 2100, and then quantified again using the KAPA Library Quantification kit. Every immunoSEQ 96-well plate was sequenced on a separate single-read 150-cycle Illumina NextSeq 550 flow cell. In the paper's pipeline: Because the immunoSEQ output included only junctional sequences and no quality scores, the filtering could not be the same as the filtering used for full-length reads. To assign V/J genes and CDR3, sequences were annotated using PyIR, a Python wrapper for IgBLAST v1.9, with IMGT germline references. Reads were removed for weak V/J assignments (E-value above 1e-6), missing CDR3, stop codons, out-of-frame junctions, or ambiguous translated residues. V3J clonotypes were defined as sequences sharing the same inferred V gene, J gene, and CDR3 amino acid sequence. Percentage overlap between repertoires was computed as shared unique clonotypes divided by the size of the smaller repertoire. Three approaches were used to assess repertoire richness: RTK rarefaction, the Chao1 estimator, and Recon v2.1 estimates of unobserved clonotypes. Generation probabilities were computed with OLGA for all TCRbeta clonotypes obtained by the gDNA method from a handful of donors. Held by TCRdb, this immuneACCESS table contains in-frame sequences only and omits some clones. Under half of the omission traces to an unresolved V gene where checked; the cause of the rest is unknown. The V and J calls and clone size come from that table; D and trimming were worked out from the DNA. In this sample the table shows about 2.4 million clones, around 90% of which occur a single time. The ten largest clones represent roughly 0.13% of the sample.

The CDR3 runs 14 residues from the cysteine to the phenylalanine. Only the CDR3 part of the read is kept: 42 bases, read in frame from the first base. V ends up 5 bases short and J 6 bases short, with an unmatched junction base count of 4. From a lookup of the germline V gene (reference sequence), CDR1 and CDR2 are SEHNR and FQNEAQ. Comments on this clone: Its antigen is still unknown. No clone much larger than this one lies a single base away; base qualities are absent.

Source material: naive CD4+ T cells sorted from blood. The cell subset or site label on this specimen signifies: CD45RA+ positively selected. The TCR was taken from a young man in good health. Recombination linked TRBV7-9 to TRBJ1-6; a stretch of 7 junction bases matches TRBD1. The DNA reads as follows: TGTGCCAGCAGCCCCCAGGGGGGTAATTCACCCCTCCACTTT. This gives the protein CASSPQGGNSPLHF.